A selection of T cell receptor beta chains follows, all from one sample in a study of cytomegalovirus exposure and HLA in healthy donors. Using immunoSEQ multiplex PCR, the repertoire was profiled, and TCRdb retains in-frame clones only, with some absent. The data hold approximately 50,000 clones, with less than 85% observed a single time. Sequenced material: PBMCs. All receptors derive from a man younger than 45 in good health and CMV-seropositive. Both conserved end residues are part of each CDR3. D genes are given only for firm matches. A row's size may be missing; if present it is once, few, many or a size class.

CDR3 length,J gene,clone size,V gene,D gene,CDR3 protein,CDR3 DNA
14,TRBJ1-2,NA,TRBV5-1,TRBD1,CASSLLDRTHGYTF,TGCGCCAGCAGCTTGCTGGACAGGACCCATGGCTACACCTTC
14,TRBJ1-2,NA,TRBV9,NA,CASSDWTASYGYTF,TGTGCCAGCAGCGACTGGACAGCCAGCTATGGCTACACCTTC
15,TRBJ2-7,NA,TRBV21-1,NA,CASSKDPAGGDEQYF,TGTGCCAGCAGCAAAGACCCAGCGGGGGGGGACGAGCAGTACTTC
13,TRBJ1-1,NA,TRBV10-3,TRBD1,CAAKGDRNTEAFF,TGTGCCGCCAAAGGGGACAGGAACACTGAAGCTTTCTTT
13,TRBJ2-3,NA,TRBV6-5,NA,CASSRDKPDTQYF,TGTGCCAGCAGCCGGGACAAGCCAGATACGCAGTATTTT
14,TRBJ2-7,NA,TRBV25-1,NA,CASSESAGTYEQYF,TGTGCCAGCAGTGAATCGGCAGGTACCTACGAGCAGTACTTC
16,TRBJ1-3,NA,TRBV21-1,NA,CASSKAQDNSGNTIYF,TGTGCCAGCAGCAAAGCGCAGGATAACTCTGGAAACACCATATATTTT
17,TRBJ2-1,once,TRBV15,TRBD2,CATSRGRAGASYNEQFF,TGTGCCACCAGCAGAGGACGAGCGGGGGCCAGCTACAATGAGCAGTTCTTC
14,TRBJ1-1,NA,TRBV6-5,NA,CASSVSLSSDEAFF,TGTGCCAGCAGTGTTTCCCTAAGCTCTGATGAAGCTTTCTTT
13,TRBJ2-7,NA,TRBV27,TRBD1,CASSFQTGREQYF,TGTGCCAGCAGTTTCCAGACAGGGCGCGAGCAGTACTTC
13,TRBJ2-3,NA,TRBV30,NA,CAWREGATDTQYF,TGTGCCTGGAGGGAGGGGGCGACAGATACGCAGTATTTT
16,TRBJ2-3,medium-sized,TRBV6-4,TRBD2,CASSDGLAGDTDTQYF,TGTGCCAGCAGTGACGGACTAGCGGGGGACACAGATACGCAGTATTTT
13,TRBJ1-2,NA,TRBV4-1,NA,CASSQEMSYGYTF,TGCGCCAGCAGCCAAGAAATGAGCTATGGCTACACCTTC
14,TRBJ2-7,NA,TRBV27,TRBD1,CASSIGTGPYEQYF,TGTGCCAGCAGTATAGGGACAGGACCCTACGAGCAGTACTTC
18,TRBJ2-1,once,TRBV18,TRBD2,CASSPPGIAGGRGNEQFF,TGTGCCAGCTCACCACCGGGGATAGCGGGGGGCAGGGGAAATGAGCAGTTCTTC
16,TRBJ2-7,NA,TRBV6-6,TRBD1,CASSYPQGQGFHEQYF,TGTGCCAGCAGTTACCCGCAAGGACAGGGGTTCCACGAGCAGTACTTC
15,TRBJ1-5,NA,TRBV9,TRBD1,CASSPGGLSNQPQHF,TGTGCCAGCAGCCCAGGGGGCCTGAGCAATCAGCCCCAGCATTTT
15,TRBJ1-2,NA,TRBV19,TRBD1,CATGNSRTGNYGYTF,TGTGCCACTGGAAATTCCCGGACAGGGAACTATGGCTACACCTTC
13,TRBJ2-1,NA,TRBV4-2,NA,CASSQRSGNEQFF,TGTGCCAGCAGCCAACGGTCAGGCAATGAGCAGTTCTTC
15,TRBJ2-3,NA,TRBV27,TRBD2,CASKRGALSTDTQYF,TGTGCCAGCAAGCGGGGGGCCCTTAGCACAGATACGCAGTATTTT
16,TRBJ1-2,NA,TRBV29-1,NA,CSVEMILRVQGYGYTF,TGCAGCGTTGAAATGATCTTAAGGGTTCAGGGCTATGGCTACACCTTC
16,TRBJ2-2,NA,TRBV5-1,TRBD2,CASTNSGGPNTGELFF,TGCGCCAGCACTAATAGCGGGGGCCCTAACACCGGGGAGCTGTTTTTT
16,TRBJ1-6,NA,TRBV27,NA,CASSLGGGATGSPLHF,TGTGCCAGCAGTTTAGGAGGAGGCGCTACCGGTTCACCCCTCCACTTT
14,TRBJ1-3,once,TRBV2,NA,CASSSTGLGNTIYF,TGTGCCAGCAGTTCTACAGGGTTAGGAAACACCATATATTTT
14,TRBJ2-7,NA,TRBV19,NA,CASSTSLSSYEQYF,TGTGCCAGTAGTACCTCTTTGAGCTCCTACGAGCAGTACTTC
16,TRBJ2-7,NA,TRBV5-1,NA,CASSSPGASIRYEQYF,TGCGCCAGCAGCTCCCCAGGGGCTTCCATCCGCTACGAGCAGTACTTC
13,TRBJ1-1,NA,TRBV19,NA,CASTLSVNTEAFF,TGTGCCAGTACCTTATCAGTGAACACTGAAGCTTTCTTT
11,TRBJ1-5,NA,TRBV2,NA,CASSGDQPQHF,TGTGCCAGCAGCGGAGATCAGCCCCAGCATTTT
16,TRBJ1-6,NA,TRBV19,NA,CASTNFRSSYNSPLHF,TGTGCCAGTACGAATTTCCGGAGCTCCTATAATTCACCCCTCCACTTT
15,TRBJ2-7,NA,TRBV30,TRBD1,CAWSIGTGSSYEQYF,TGTGCCTGGAGCATTGGGACAGGGAGTTCGTACGAGCAGTACTTC
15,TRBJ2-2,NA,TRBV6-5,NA,CATGRGGANTGELFF,TGTGCCACCGGTAGGGGGGGGGCGAACACCGGGGAGCTGTTTTTT
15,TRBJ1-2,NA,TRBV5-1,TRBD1,CASSLGQGSPYGYTF,TGCGCCAGCAGCCTAGGACAGGGGAGTCCCTATGGCTACACCTTC
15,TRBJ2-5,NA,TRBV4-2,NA,CASSQDGQAQETQYF,TGTGCCAGCAGCCAAGATGGGCAGGCCCAAGAGACCCAGTACTTC
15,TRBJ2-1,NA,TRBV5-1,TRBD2,CASSFENSGRGEQFF,TGCGCCAGCAGCTTTGAGAACTCTGGGCGGGGGGAGCAGTTCTTC
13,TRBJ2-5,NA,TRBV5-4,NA,CASSLEPGVTQYF,TGTGCCAGCAGCTTGGAACCGGGGGTGACCCAGTACTTC
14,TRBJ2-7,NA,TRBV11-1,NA,CASSPQGGLGEQYF,TGTGCCAGCAGCCCTCAAGGGGGTCTCGGTGAGCAGTACTTC
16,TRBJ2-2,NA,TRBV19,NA,CASRIGLVDNTGELFF,TGTGCCAGTAGAATAGGGTTGGTAGATAACACCGGGGAGCTGTTTTTT
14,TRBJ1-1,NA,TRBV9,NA,CASPGGLQNTEAFF,TGTGCCTCTCCCGGCGGGCTACAGAACACTGAAGCTTTCTTT
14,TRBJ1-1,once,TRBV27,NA,CASSSVEVGTEAFF,TGTGCCAGCAGTTCCGTTGAGGTGGGCACTGAAGCTTTCTTT
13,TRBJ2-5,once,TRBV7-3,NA,CASSLKIAETQYF,TGTGCCAGCAGCTTAAAGATCGCGGAGACCCAGTACTTC
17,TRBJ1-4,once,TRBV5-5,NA,CASSLDMGVVTNEKLFF,TGTGCCAGCAGCTTGGATATGGGAGTCGTAACTAATGAAAAACTGTTTTTT
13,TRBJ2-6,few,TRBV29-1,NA,CSVDPSGANVLTF,TGCAGCGTTGACCCTAGCGGGGCCAACGTCCTGACTTTC
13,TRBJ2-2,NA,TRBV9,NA,CASRPGGTGELFF,TGTGCCAGCAGGCCAGGGGGGACCGGGGAGCTGTTTTTT
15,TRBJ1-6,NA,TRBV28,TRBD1,CASGQGSSYNSPLHF,TGTGCCAGCGGACAGGGGAGCTCCTATAATTCACCCCTCCACTTT
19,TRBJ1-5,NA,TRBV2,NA,CASSEGKGEAEYSNQPQHF,TGTGCCAGCAGTGAAGGTAAAGGAGAAGCGGAATATAGCAATCAGCCCCAGCATTTT
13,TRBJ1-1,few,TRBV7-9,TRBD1,CASSRTGGTEAFF,TGTGCCAGCAGTCGGACAGGAGGCACTGAAGCTTTCTTT